The clone carrying this T cell receptor (beta chain) was counted many times. Antigen specificity is unknown. For ophthalmopathy patients, the Clinical Activity Score was at least 3 and the NOSPECS grade at least 4; duration was under 3 months. The entry originates in a study of T cells in Graves' hyperthyroidism and ophthalmopathy. Study-wide background: Peripheral blood collection took place at initial diagnosis, before any treatment. Study results and caveats: Most clonotypes expanded in the thyroid (above 0.001) were also present in blood. A 13 V-J signature model discriminated ophthalmopathy versus stable hyperthyroidism.

RNA transcripts provided the source from which TCR beta CDR3 regions were amplified. With the HTBI primer set, the TCR CDR3 went through a first round of RT-PCR. MiXCR, run by TCRdb on the multiplex PCR reads, gives a single entry per CDR3 protein. The profile covers 400,000 to 500,000 distinct CDR3 sequences, with 14% to 15% appearing a single time and 13% taken by the ten largest. V lost 2 bases and J 3 bases, leaving 8 bases between the germline ends. There are 14 residues in the CDR3. Germline lookup yields CDR1 SNHLY and CDR2 FYNNEI. The receptor's source is a man aged 18 to 30 with Graves' ophthalmopathy. This chain joins TRBV2 and TRBJ1-5; D may be TRBD1 (5 bases). The sample comprised blood. Here the CDR3 reads CASSEQTVNQPQHF. CDR3 sequence (DNA): TGTGCCAGCAGTGAACAGACAGTCAATCAGCCCCAGCATTTT. The full variable domain, in which reference TRBV2 and TRBJ1-5 provide the parts outside the CDR3, is EPEVTQTPSHQVTQMGQEVILRCVPISNHLYFYWYRQILGQKVEFLVSFYNNEISEKSEIFDDQFSVERPDGSNFTLKIRSTKLEDSAMYFCASSEQTVNQPQHFGDGTRLSIL.